This T cell receptor beta chain comes out of a study of cytomegalovirus exposure and HLA in healthy donors. The PCR used 60 Vbeta and 13 Jbeta primers. The assay was immunoSEQ multiplex PCR, and TCRdb's table has in-frame clones only and misses some. The listing records 150,000 to 250,000 clones. About this clone: The antigen is undetermined.

Germline CDR1 and CDR2: SGHDT and YYEEEE. Trimming stripped 7 bases from V and 7 bases from J, with 20 bases between. This CDR3 is 14 amino acids long. Study findings and constraints: A reported reduction in N-insertions relative to the roughly 700-donor mean was seen in an Asian-associated ancestry cluster in a later analysis. A classifier reportedly called cytomegalovirus status with high sensitivity and specificity.

Source material: PBMCs. The receptor was derived from a boy younger than 18 in good health and CMV-seronegative. J is TRBJ1-1 and V is TRBV5-6, with D possibly being TRBD1 (6 bases). The CDR3 reads CASGWRAGVGEAFF. CDR3 DNA sequence: TGTGCCAGCGGATGGAGAGCAGGGGTGGGTGAAGCTTTCTTT.